This T cell receptor beta chain was captured by sequencing in a study of cytomegalovirus exposure and HLA in healthy donors (TCRdb year 2017). Regarding the research as a whole: An earlier analysis of several hundred of the donors reported 276 Gb of sequence data and 100 million to 130 million unique TCR beta sequences from roughly 180 million T cells. A separate validation cohort of about 110 different subjects was used in addition to the 666-subject first cohort. Typing coverage differed by locus: A, B, C, DRB1 and DQB1 were typed in about 629-640 donors, DQA1 in 500 to 550, DPA1 in approximately 610, and DPB1 in around 440. Both class I and class II loci were covered by HLA typing, at four-digit resolution. Of the 300 to 450 genotyped donors, roughly 80% were placed in the genetic ancestry cluster associated with self-reported Caucasian donors. An earlier analysis of several hundred of the donors applied high-throughput TCR beta sequencing to assess whether each TCR beta V gene segment acted as functional or pseudogenic. To predict cytomegalovirus infection status, the study brought together high-throughput TCR immunosequencing, statistical association of individual TCRs with disease status, and machine learning. Every repertoire in the discovery cohort had been generated on one and the same sequencing platform. The T cell repertoires of around 670 subjects were profiled by immunosequencing and related to cytomegalovirus serostatus. Among a few hundred genotyped donors of the cohort, an average of around 240,000 unique TCR beta nucleotide sequences were sequenced per donor, roughly 20% of them non-productive. Donor age, sex, ethnicity and CMV serostatus were compiled together with the repertoire data. To study patterns of TCR occurrence, a later analysis re-analyzed previously published TCR beta repertoires from around 670 donors and added high-resolution HLA genotyping. A later genetic analysis took genome-wide SNP genotypes for about three fifths of the roughly 670 donors and used that subset as a discovery cohort. Roughly 300 gigabases of sequencing data and tens of millions of unique TCR sequences were included in an early release covering over 600 HLA-typed donors. The study was designed to test whether signatures of past pathogen exposure could be identified by cataloging public T cell receptors. Rather than using new phenotypic data, the later analysis identified candidate immune exposures from TCR beta sequences and from how often those sequences occurred across donors. Because of strong linkage in the cohort, roughly five DR-DQ haplotypes were treated as single units for association and clustering. The paper as a whole reports these results and caveats: Because counts were too low, seventeen rarely observed V segments, including chromosome 9 orphons, were excluded from the earlier analysis of 500 to 700 of the donors. Linkage disequilibrium might explain the correlated functional status among segregating V segments, but an unknown experimental factor could not be excluded. Compared with equally common non-associated chains, HLA-associated TCR beta chains in a later analysis were more clonally expanded and had lower generation probabilities. In an earlier analysis of about 600 of the donors, most TCR beta V segments appeared in productive rearrangements about 87% or about 30% of the time, broadly matching IMGT annotations. A cluster of highly shared sequence variants was judged likely to represent a technical artifact of the sequencing pipeline. Only TCR beta chains were sequenced in this cohort, and the absence of alpha or paired-chain data limited detectable features. A later analysis found that most CMV-associated TCR beta chains appeared HLA-restricted, with HLA associations seemingly driven largely by CMV exposure. A later analysis associated around 16,000 TCR beta sequences with specific HLA alleles at a false discovery rate of 0.05. In a later genetic analysis, a missense DCLRE1C variant was associated with V-gene and J-gene trimming of TCR beta chains, and the association was replicated in an independent cohort. Sequencing depth was assumed to be roughly uniform across donors in the presence/absence analyses, though that assumption may not hold. Most TCR sequences were seen in very few donors, while some public TCRs were found in many individuals. Because HLA typing was missing for some donors at each locus, association tests included only the typed subset. Some IMGT-functional V segments, including TRBV6-2 and TRBV6-3, could not be distinguished by the 87-base-pair reads and were therefore excluded. Immune exposure information for the cohort was limited to CMV serostatus. The study listed 164 TCR beta chains as associated with cytomegalovirus. A later analysis reported that several top co-occurrence clusters appeared linked to parvovirus B19, influenza, CMV and Epstein-Barr virus. When HLA alleles, especially DR and DQ, strongly co-occurred, attributing TCR associations to individual alleles was difficult. According to the authors, the approach could potentially be generalized to other disease states and immunological phenotypes. According to a later analysis, TCR association rates differed among HLA loci, with DRB1 alleles showing the most associated TCRs and HLA-C alleles showing the fewest. The classifier was reported to diagnose cytomegalovirus status with high specificity and sensitivity in both the original cohort and the validation cohort. A further reported finding was that TCR beta sequences accurately predicted the HLA-A and HLA-B alleles for most subjects in the first cohort. In vitro tests confirmed that a few of the cytomegalovirus-associated TCR beta chains recognize cytomegalovirus antigens. According to a later genetic analysis, donors in an Asian-associated ancestry cluster had fewer N-insertions in productive TCRs than the approximately 630-donor mean.

The germline V gene encodes CDR1 SGDLS and CDR2 YYNGEE. Measured from the cysteine to the phenylalanine, the CDR3 is 14 residues long. Only the CDR3 DNA is retained, 42 bases long and in frame from the first base. The trim is 4 bases for V and 2 bases for J, with a gap of 12 bases between the germline ends. This clone was seen a handful of times. The target of this receptor is not known. It has no much larger one-base neighbor in the sample; base qualities were not kept. The cohort consisted of 650 to 850 healthy bone marrow donors. All cohort members were sampled while nominally healthy, although unrecorded immune exposures were likely present. The donor was CMV seropositive and belonged to the group of 250 to 350 seropositive cohort members. A peripheral blood sample was collected from each donor, and TCR beta sequencing was performed on peripheral blood mononuclear cells. The Qiagen DNeasy Blood Extraction Kit was used to extract genomic DNA from the blood cell samples.

The library was obtained by the immunoSEQ multiplex PCR assay. The multiplex PCR relied on a mix of 60 forward primers for TCR Vbeta segments and 13 reverse primers for TCR Jbeta segments. A multiplex PCR assay on genomic DNA amplified the CDR3 region of rearranged TCR beta genes. The amplified TCR beta libraries were sequenced on the Illumina HiSeq System as 87-base-pair reads. The published analysis was carried out like this. A later analysis tallied 70 million to 100 million unique TCR beta chains across the 610 or so repertoires, and approximately 9.9 million of those chains were shared by two or more donors. Raw reads were error-corrected and collapsed into unique sequences by a nearest-neighbor algorithm in which closely related sequences were merged to remove PCR and sequencing errors. To assign V, D and J gene segments, CDR3 sequences were aligned to IMGT reference sequences. For a sequence to be retained, a match of at least six nucleotides to both a V gene segment and a J gene segment was required. Rearrangements were called productive when the CDR3 lacked stop codons and stayed in frame with V and J; all others were non-productive. CDR3 was defined according to IMGT convention as the region running from the second conserved V-encoded cysteine to the conserved J-encoded phenylalanine. In an earlier analysis of around 540 of the donors, sequences lacking an unambiguous match to a single V gene segment were excluded. In an earlier analysis of some 590 of the donors, V segments were called functional above 56.7% productive rearrangements and were called segregating when the between-donor standard deviation exceeded 5%. A statistical classification framework was developed to diagnose cytomegalovirus status using the catalog of TCR beta chain sequences. In a later analysis, TCR nucleotide sequences were compared against IMGT/GENE-DB human TR gene sequences so that V and J genes could be assigned. Using the TCRdist pipeline, a later analysis assigned CDR3 sequences along with most-parsimonious VDJ recombination scenarios. In a later analysis, every TCR beta chain was defined by the combination of its CDR3 amino acid sequence and its V-gene family, and reads without a unique V-gene family were dropped. In a later analysis, 550 to 650 highly shared, low-generation-probability nucleotide sequences were removed to address suspected cross-contamination and a sequencing artifact. A later analysis calculated a clonal expansion index for each public chain from normalized within-repertoire ranks of inferred template counts. In a later analysis, generation probabilities were computed using a VDJ recombination model fitted to out-of-frame rearrangements, and the results were checked against IGoR. In a later analysis, TCR-TCR, TCR-HLA and TCR-CMV co-occurrence was scored with hypergeometric tests, and a repertoire-size bias correction was applied to TCR pairs. False discovery rates were estimated in a later analysis by permuting HLA or CMV assignments 20 times. In a later analysis, co-occurring TCRs were grouped with DBSCAN, and TCRdist sequence similarity was added when clustering was performed within HLA-allele-positive subsets. For co-occurrence clustering, repertoires with fewer than 30,000 or more than 120,000 public chains were excluded, along with a handful of repertoires with anomalous nucleotide sharing. As stored in TCRdb, this immuneACCESS dataset retains in-frame rearrangements with V and J assigned. A fraction of the clones does not appear; measured against another copy, unresolved V genes explain less than half of the discrepancy, and the remainder lacks a known reason. V, J and clone size are taken as reported in that table, and D and trimming were inferred from the DNA itself. The sample contains roughly 120,000 clones, 70% to 80% of them found a single time. The ten largest clones add up to more than 3.5% of the sample.

The sequence came from a woman in her forties in good health and CMV-seropositive. Sequenced: PBMCs. The V gene is TRBV9 and the J gene is TRBJ1-1; TRBD1 is a possible D gene, resting on 6 matching bases. Here is the DNA: TGTGCCAGCAGCACAAGACAGGCCAACACTGAAGCTTTCTTT. Protein translation: CASSTRQANTEAFF.